The entry below describes one T cell receptor (beta chain). Its antigen is unidentified. This sample is drawn from a study of CD4 T cells in relation to SARS-CoV-2 and coronaviruses. Study in general: ViraFEST: approximately 10-day antigen culture of PBMCs, then TCR beta CDR3 sequencing.

The unexposed donors gave CD4+ T cells in about 2011-2018, prior to COVID-19. CD4+ T cells were isolated from the cells after 10 days of culture. Trimming shortened V by 2 bases and J by 4 bases, and 5 bases separated the two germline ends. The CDR3 sequence is 12 residues long. CDR1 is SGHNT and CDR2 is YYREEE in the germline V gene (reference sequence). Method: immunoSEQ multiplex PCR; TCRdb's copy keeps in-frame clones and lacks some. The sample has under 25,000 clones; roughly 80% are singletons. The V call is TRBV5-4, the J call TRBJ2-3; D remains unclear. Source material: CD4+ T cells from PBMCs, cultured in vitro. The sequence was collected from a human donor in good health. The chain's CDR3 is CASSLSADTQYF. DNA for the CDR3: TGTGCCAGCAGCTTATCGGCAGATACGCAGTATTTT.